Below are 17 T cell receptor beta chains sequenced from a single sample in a study of T-cell reconstitution after alpha-beta-depleted transplantation in children. Library preparation (for TCRbeta) was performed with unique molecular identifiers. TCRdb itself ran the PCR reads through MiXCR, one entry per CDR3 protein. The sample includes about 140,000 distinct CDR3 sequences, about 9% of them seen just once. The sample was PBMCs, mostly from graft donor cells, taken 180 days after TCRalphabeta/CD19-depleted stem cell transplant. The receptors originated from a female patient younger than 10 who had a stem cell transplant for congenital amegakaryocytic thrombocytopenia, so the T cells may come from the graft donor.

This clonotype was detected many times. This could be a read error, since a much larger clone is one nucleotide away. The genes are TRBV30 and TRBJ1-6; D remains ambiguous. Per germline, CDR1 GTSNPN and CDR2 SVGIG (reference sequence). Trimming left V 1 base short and J 15 bases short, with 16 bases between. The CDR3 is 13 amino acids. CDR3 nucleotides: TGTGCCTGGAGTGGGCAGACCGTGAAAGGCCTCCACTTT. Translation gives CAWSGQTVKGLHF.

On this clonotype itself: A much larger clone lies a single base off, so this may be a read error. V is TRBV5-1 and J is TRBJ1-1, with D unresolved. This CDR3 is built from 12 residues. Germline-derived CDR1 and CDR2 are SGHRS and YFSETQ. The CDR3 DNA reads TGCGTCAGCAGCTTGGATATGACTGAAGCTTTCTTT. This encodes CVSSLDMTEAFF.

Points on this clonotype: One end of the junction varies from germline; a read error may be responsible. The chain joins TRBV24-1 to TRBJ2-1, with 7 bases identical to TRBD1. The germline V gene encodes CDR1 KGHDR and CDR2 SFDVKD. The CDR3 runs 15 residues. This CDR3 is CATGTGTADGDELFF. The CDR3 coding sequence is TGTGCCACCGGAACGGGGACAGCCGATGGGGATGAGCTGTTCTTC.

At least ten counts were recorded for this clonotype. V gene TRBV5-5 combines with J gene TRBJ1-4; weak D call: TRBD1 (5 bases). The V and J ends lost 4 bases and 5 bases respectively, with 18 bases between them. The CDR3 spans 16 residues. Germline-derived CDR1 and CDR2 are SGHKS and YYEKEE (reference sequence). The CDR3 sequence: CASSLGARGRNEKLFF. CDR3 sequence (DNA): TGTGCCAGCAGCCTAGGGGCACGGGGACGGAATGAAAAACTGTTTTTT.

This clonotype was picked up a small number of times. V and J are TRBV2 and TRBJ2-5, with D possibly matching TRBD1 (5 bases). Looked up from germline, CDR1 is SNHLY and CDR2 is FYNNEI. The CDR3 has 13 residues. The V end was cut by 8 bases, the J end by 2 bases, with 12 bases between. The CDR3 DNA reads as TGTGCCAGCGGTTTTGACAGTCAAGAGACCCAGTACTTC. As protein: CASGFDSQETQYF.

Comment on this clonotype: A much larger clone differs by one base, so this may be a read error. The chain combines TRBV12-3 or TRBV12-4 with TRBJ2-1, with D hard to call. The CDR3 covers 15 residues. V was pared by 2 bases and J by 0 bases, with 8 bases between. The DNA for the CDR3 is TGTGCCAGCAGTTTATTCCCCAGCTCCTACAATGAGCAGTTCTTC. It codes for CASSLFPSSYNEQFF.

This clonotype was seen ten or more times. V and J are TRBV9 and TRBJ2-1; the match to TRBD1 covers 7 bases. The junction had 12 bases not matched to a gene; V was cut back by 4 bases and J by 5 bases. The CDR3 has 16 amino acids. CDR1 is SGDLS and CDR2 is YYNGEE in the germline V gene. The DNA of the CDR3 is TGTGCCAGCAGCAAGCAGGGACAGACGAAGGACAATGAGCAGTTCTTC. Translation gives CASSKQGQTKDNEQFF.

This clonotype was detected only a few times. V is TRBV29-1 and J is TRBJ2-7; possible D gene TRBD1, 6 bases. Trimming stripped 4 bases from V and 1 base from J, with 11 bases between. Germline CDR1 and CDR2: SQVTM and ANQGSEA. The CDR3 runs 13 residues. In DNA form, the CDR3 reads TGCAGCGTTGTCAGGGGAAGTTCCTACGAGCAGTACTTC. Encoded protein: CSVVRGSSYEQYF.

This clonotype was observed many times. The V gene is TRBV7-9, the J gene TRBJ2-7; 7 bases line up with TRBD1. The junction had 16 bases not matched to a gene; V was cut back by 5 bases and J by 3 bases. Germline assignment: CDR1 SEHNR and CDR2 FQNEAQ (reference sequence). The CDR3 spans 17 residues. CDR3 sequence reads: CASSHGGFRDRNYEQYF. CDR3 bases: TGTGCCAGCAGCCATGGCGGTTTCCGGGACAGAAACTACGAGCAGTACTTC.

This chain uses TRBV5-8 with TRBJ2-4; TRBD1 is a possible D gene (5 bases). The CDR3 is 13 residues long. Germline lookup yields CDR1 SGHTS and CDR2 YDEGEE. V was trimmed by 7 bases and J by 5 bases, leaving 13 bases between them. DNA of the CDR3: TGTGCCAGCTCAATGGGGCATCAAAACATTCAGTACTTC. This codes for CASSMGHQNIQYF.

In this sample, this clonotype turned up many times. The V call is TRBV4-2, the J call TRBJ1-2, with 8 bases lining up with TRBD1. V trimming: 1 base; J trimming: 0 bases; junction bases outside the gene matches: 4. CDR1 is LGHNA and CDR2 is YNFKEQ in the germline V gene. CDR3 length: 16 amino acids. CDR3 bases: TGTGCCAGCAGCCAAGCTGGACAGGGCGCTAACTATGGCTACACCTTC. It is translated as CASSQAGQGANYGYTF.

This clonotype was recorded a few times. This chain uses TRBV5-1 with TRBJ2-2; D is possibly TRBD2 (6 bases). V lost 4 bases to trimming and J lost 3 bases, with 10 bases between them. The CDR3 is 14 residues long. Germline V CDR1 and CDR2: SGHRS, YFSETQ. The DNA of the CDR3 is TGCGCCAGCAGCCGGACGGGGGACACCGGGGAGCTGTTTTTT. Its translation: CASSRTGDTGELFF. Full variable domain (rest looked up from reference TRBV5-1 and TRBJ2-2): KAGVTQTPRYLIKTRGQQVTLSCSPISGHRSVSWYQQTPGQGLQFLFEYFSETQRNKGNFPGRFSGRQFSNSRSEMNVSTLELGDSALYLCASSRTGDTGELFFGEGSRLTVL.

Note on this clonotype: This may stem from a read error, because a much larger clone lies one nucleotide away. This chain links TRBV5-1 with TRBJ1-1; TRBD1 might be the D (5 bases). The V gene lost 4 bases and the J gene lost 4 bases, with 17 bases spanning the gap. The germline gives CDR1 SGHRS, CDR2 YFSETQ. The CDR3 is 15 residues long. The CDR3 DNA follows: TGCGCCAGCAGCCCGGACATGGCCTTGGTCACTGAAGCTTTCTTT. It yields the protein CASSPDMALVTEAFF.

The sample holds many counts of this clonotype. This chain connects TRBV28 to TRBJ1-6, with TRBD1 identical over 7 bases. V shed 7 bases, J shed 9 bases, and the junction held 3 bases outside the gene matches. Germline V lookup: CDR1 MDHEN, CDR2 SYDVKM. The CDR3 runs 12 residues. The CDR3 spells CASTTGSSPLHF. CDR3 coding DNA: TGTGCCAGCACGACAGGGTCTTCACCCCTCCACTTT.

This clonotype was found many times. This chain connects TRBV20-1 to TRBJ1-5; D is unresolved. Looked up from germline, CDR1 is DFQATT and CDR2 is SNEGSKA (reference sequence). V was pared by 3 bases and J by 4 bases, with 7 bases between. The CDR3 runs to 12 residues. CDR3 region: CSARVLNQPQHF. CDR3 nucleotide sequence: TGCAGTGCTAGGGTCTTAAATCAGCCCCAGCATTTT.

There are many counts of this clonotype. This chain joins TRBV15 and TRBJ1-2, with D perhaps TRBD1 (6 bases). The CDR3 loop spans 15 amino acids. The V end lost 4 bases, the J end lost 2 bases, and 14 bases lay between the germline ends. Per germline, CDR1 LNHNV and CDR2 YYDKDF (reference sequence). CDR3 sequence reads: CATSNPRTANYGYTF. CDR3 bases: TGTGCCACCAGCAATCCCCGGACAGCGAACTATGGCTACACCTTC.

This clonotype was picked up many times. The gene calls are TRBV29-1 and TRBJ1-1; D unclear. The V end was cut by 4 bases, the J end by 2 bases, with 8 bases between. Germline loops: CDR1 SQVTM, CDR2 ANQGSEA. The CDR3 length is 12 residues. CDR3 sequence: CSVGQLNTEAFF. The CDR3 DNA reads TGCAGCGTTGGGCAACTTAACACTGAAGCTTTCTTT.